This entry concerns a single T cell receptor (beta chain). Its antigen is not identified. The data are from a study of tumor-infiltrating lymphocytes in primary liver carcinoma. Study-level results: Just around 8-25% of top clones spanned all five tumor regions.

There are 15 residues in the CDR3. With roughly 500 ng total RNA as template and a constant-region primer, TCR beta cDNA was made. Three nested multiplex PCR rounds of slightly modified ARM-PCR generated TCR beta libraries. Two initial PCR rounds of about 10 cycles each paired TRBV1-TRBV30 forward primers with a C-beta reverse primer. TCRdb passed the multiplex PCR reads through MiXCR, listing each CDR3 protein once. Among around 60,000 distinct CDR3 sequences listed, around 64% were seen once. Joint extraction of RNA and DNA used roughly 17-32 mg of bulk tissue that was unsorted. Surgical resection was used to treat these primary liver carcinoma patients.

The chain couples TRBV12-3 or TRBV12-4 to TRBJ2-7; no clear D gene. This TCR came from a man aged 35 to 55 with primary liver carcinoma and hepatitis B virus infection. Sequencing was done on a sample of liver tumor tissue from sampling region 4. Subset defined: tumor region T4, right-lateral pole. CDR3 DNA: TGTGTCAACAGTTTATTGATAAGGCTAAAGAACGAGCAGTACTTC. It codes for CVNSLLIRLKNEQYF.